This T cell receptor beta chain was sequenced during a study of shared clonotypes between healthy human individuals. Germline V gene lookup returns CDR1 LNHNV and CDR2 YYDKDF (reference sequence). There are 13 residues in the CDR3. Trimming removed 5 bases at V and 6 bases at J, with 14 bases between. About this clone itself: What it binds is unknown.

General study results and limits: The authors expected sequencing depth to affect clonotype sharing among donors.

Repertoires were generated with immunoSEQ multiplex PCR, while TCRdb's copy carries only in-frame clones and drops some. The sample holds hundreds of thousands of clones, around 92% seen once. Positive CCR7 selection of CD45RO-negative cells yielded the naive CD8 cells, and terminally differentiated effector memory CD45RA+ cells were excluded. The sequenced sample consisted of naive CD8+ T cells sorted from blood. J is TRBJ2-7 and V is TRBV15, with D tentatively TRBD1 or TRBD2 (5 bases each). This TCR derives from a man in his thirties or forties in good health. The DNA for the CDR3 is TGTGCCACCAGCCGGGACGGATTGAGCGAGCAGTACTTC. Translated: CATSRDGLSEQYF.